Below, one TCR beta chain is given with its context. The target antigen is unknown. The study ran its PCR with 60 Vbeta and 13 Jbeta primers. Libraries were prepared by immunoSEQ multiplex PCR; TCRdb keeps only in-frame clonotypes and omits some of them. In the table there are about 130,000 clones, around 85% of which are singletons. This entry comes from a study of cytomegalovirus exposure and HLA in healthy donors. Study results and caveats: Across HLA loci, a later analysis found differing TCR association rates, with DRB1 most and HLA-C fewest. A later analysis appeared to link common viral pathogens to several of the most significant clusters.

Healthy bone marrow donors supplied every sample. V lost 8 bases, J lost 2 bases, and 19 bases lay in between. The CDR3 runs to 15 residues. The V gene's germline CDR1 is SGDLS and CDR2 YYNGEE. The J gene is TRBJ1-2, the V gene TRBV9, with D possibly matching TRBD1 (6 bases). The source of this sequence is a woman aged 25 to 39 in good health and CMV-seropositive. The sample was PBMCs. The CDR3 coding sequence is TGTGCCAGTCGGCCAGGACTGACAGGAAACTATGGCTACACCTTC. This sequence encodes CASRPGLTGNYGYTF.